This T cell receptor beta chain was captured in a study of OX40 agonist ivuxolimab in advanced cancers. Overall study findings and caveats: Expanded clones were, on average, more numerous in CD8+ T cells than in CD4+.

A note on this clone: Antigen unknown.

Profiled with immunoSEQ multiplex PCR; TCRdb holds only in-frame clones, not every one. The data hold roughly 36,000 clones, with around 80% observed a single time. Germline assignment: CDR1 SGHAT and CDR2 FQDESV (reference sequence). V dropped 8 bases and J dropped 1 base, with 14 bases sitting between them. The CDR3 covers 14 residues. The specimen was CD4+ or CD8+ T cells sorted from blood, collected in a trial of the OX40 agonist ivuxolimab. The clonotype originates from an adult with an advanced solid tumor such as melanoma, head and neck, liver or kidney cancer. The gene calls are TRBV11-1 and TRBJ1-1; D may be TRBD1 (5 bases). CDR3: CASRFQGPNTEAFF. The CDR3 region has the DNA TGTGCCAGCCGATTTCAGGGCCCGAACACTGAAGCTTTCTTT. Full variable domain (rest looked up from reference TRBV11-1 and TRBJ1-1): EAEVAQSPRYKITEKSQAVAFWCDPISGHATLYWYRQILGQGPELLVQFQDESVVDDSQLPKDRFSAERLKGVDSTLKIQPAELGDSAMYLCASRFQGPNTEAFFGQGTRLTVV.